Presented here are 16 T cell receptor beta chains from one specimen sequenced in a study of cytomegalovirus exposure and HLA in healthy donors. This PCR relied on a set of 60 Vbeta primers and 13 Jbeta primers. Sequencing used immunoSEQ multiplex PCR; TCRdb keeps in-frame clones, though not all of them. Of nearly 110,000 clones in the sample, about four fifths are singletons; the top ten hold 2% to 3%. What was sequenced was PBMCs. All receptors derive from a man aged 30 to 45 in good health and CMV-seropositive.

J is TRBJ1-2 and V is TRBV11-2; 7 nucleotides align to TRBD1. With 1 base clipped from V and 2 bases from J, the junction kept 4 bases outside the gene matches. CDR3 length: 15 amino acids. CDR1 is SGHAT and CDR2 is FQNNGV in the germline V gene. DNA for the CDR3: TGTGCCAGCAGCTTAGTGACAGGGTGGAACTATGGCTACACCTTC. It specifies CASSLVTGWNYGYTF.

The V call is TRBV5-4, the J call TRBJ1-3; 9 bases agree with TRBD1. Germline assignment: CDR1 SGHNT and CDR2 YYREEE (reference sequence). Trimming removed 3 bases from V and 4 bases from J; junction bases left unmatched: 5. CDR3 size: 15 residues. The CDR3 loop reads CASSSQGASGNTIYF. In DNA form, the CDR3 reads TGTGCCAGCAGCTCACAGGGGGCGTCCGGAAACACCATATATTTT.

The chain uses TRBV7-8 and TRBJ2-5, with no clear D. The ends were cut back, 0 bases at V and 2 bases at J, with 10 bases in the middle. The CDR3 has 15 amino acids. Germline CDR1 and CDR2: SGHVS and FQNEAQ. This CDR3 reads CASSLAPSEQETQYF. The CDR3 nucleotides are TGTGCCAGCAGCTTAGCGCCTAGTGAACAAGAGACCCAGTACTTC.

The chain employs TRBV5-6 and TRBJ2-5; 9 bases are shared with TRBD2. The germline V gene encodes CDR1 SGHDT and CDR2 YYEEEE. The J segment lost 5 bases and the V segment lost 1 base, leaving 6 bases of the junction unmatched. The CDR3 is 15 residues long. The CDR3 DNA sequence: TGTGCCAGCAGCTTGTACGCGGGGGGGCCGGAGACCCAGTACTTC. Its translation: CASSLYAGGPETQYF.

The chain is built from TRBV11-3 and TRBJ2-2; TRBD2 matches 8 bases. The ends lost 7 bases at V and 6 bases at J; junction bases unmatched: 4. Germline V lookup: CDR1 SGHNT, CDR2 YENEEA. This CDR3 comprises 13 residues. As DNA, the CDR3 is TGTGCCAGCATCCAGCGGGGGCCCGGGGAGCTGTTTTTT. It codes for CASIQRGPGELFF.

V gene TRBV5-5 combines with J gene TRBJ1-3, with TRBD1 as a possible D gene (5 bases). The germline gives CDR1 SGHKS, CDR2 YYEKEE (reference sequence). Trimming shortened V by 0 bases and J by 9 bases, and 13 bases separated the two germline ends. The CDR3 extends over 14 amino acids. For the CDR3, the DNA is TGTGCCAGCAGCTTGGGGGGGACTCCCGGCACCATATATTTT. As protein: CASSLGGTPGTIYF.

V is TRBV7-6 and J is TRBJ1-1, with a weak D call TRBD1 (6 bases). The CDR3 consists of 14 residues. Germline V gene data show CDR1 as SGHVS and CDR2 as FNYEAQ. V was trimmed by 4 bases and J by 3 bases, leaving 12 bases between them. This CDR3 reads CASSWGRGDTEAFF. CDR3 DNA: TGTGCCAGCAGCTGGGGGAGGGGGGACACTGAAGCTTTCTTT. The full variable domain, with the rest looked up from reference TRBV7-6 and TRBJ1-1, is GAGVSQSPRYKVTKRGQDVALRCDPISGHVSLYWYRQALGQGPEFLTYFNYEAQQDKSGLPNDRFSAERPEGSISTLTIQRTEQRDSAMYRCASSWGRGDTEAFFGQGTRLTVV.

The chain recombines TRBV11-3 with TRBJ2-5, with TRBD2 as a possible D gene (7 bases). Trimming took 6 bases from V and 5 from J, leaving 13 bases between them. In germline, CDR1 is SGHNT, CDR2 YENEEA. The CDR3 extends over 13 amino acids. The CDR3 DNA follows: TGTGCCAGCAGAAGGGGGGGGCTTGAGACCCAGTACTTC. Translation gives CASRRGGLETQYF.

CDR3 DNA sequence: TGCGCCAGCAGCCAAGTTATTAGCTATGGCTACACCTTC. It specifies CASSQVISYGYTF. The rearrangement uses TRBV4-1 and TRBJ1-2; D call uncertain. The V gene lost 1 base and the J gene lost 4 bases, with 7 bases spanning the gap. Germline V gene sequence: CDR1 MGHRA, CDR2 YSYEKL. The CDR3 consists of 13 residues.

The chain has TRBV27 and TRBJ2-1; possibly TRBD1 for D (6 bases). CDR1 and CDR2 (germline): MNHEY, SMNVEV (reference sequence). V was shortened by 4 bases and J by 5 bases, with 15 bases between the two germline ends. The CDR3 runs 15 residues. The CDR3 protein is CASSSPGVGNNEQFF. The CDR3 DNA reads as TGTGCCAGCAGTTCTCCAGGGGTCGGGAACAATGAGCAGTTCTTC.

The chain recombines TRBV6-1 with TRBJ2-1; 7 bases match TRBD2. V shed 7 bases and J 5 bases; nucleotides not matched to a gene: 8. The CDR3 totals 14 residues. Germline assignment: CDR1 MNHNS and CDR2 SASEGT. The CDR3 nucleotides are TGTGCCAGCAAGGGAGCGGGGTGGCACAATGAGCAGTTCTTC. This gives the protein CASKGAGWHNEQFF.

This CDR3 is CASSPAKETQYF. In nucleotides, the CDR3 is TGTGCCAGCAGTCCCGCGAAAGAGACCCAGTACTTC. The gene calls are TRBV7-9 and TRBJ2-5, with D unresolved. V lost 6 bases and J lost 3, with 8 bases in between. Germline lookup yields CDR1 SEHNR and CDR2 FQNEAQ (reference sequence). CDR3 size: 12 residues.

This clone was seen a single time. This rearrangement joins TRBV4-2 to TRBJ1-3; 8 nucleotides match TRBD1. The junction had 5 bases not matched to a gene; V was cut back by 1 base and J by 3 bases. The CDR3 is 16 amino acids. Germline lookup yields CDR1 LGHNA and CDR2 YNFKEQ. Written as DNA, the CDR3 is TGTGCCAGCAGCCAAGGGACAGGGTCGGGTGGAAACACCATATATTTT. This sequence encodes CASSQGTGSGGNTIYF.

Concerning this clone itself: Because the CDR3 is missing its conserved closing phenylalanine or tryptophan, this is likely a read error. It is unclear where the CDR3 begins or ends on the DNA, so no DNA is shown, and the CDR3 is as TCRdb lists it. The chain joins TRBV21-1 to TRBJ1-2; the table's D gene call, TRBD1, was not cross checked with the DNA. TRBV21-1 corresponds to a pseudogene. From its first to its last residue, the CDR3 has 8 amino acids. CDR3 region: CASSKDSY.

This clone was found a few times. The V call is TRBV19, the J call TRBJ1-6; 9 bases fit TRBD1. Germline CDR1 LNHDA, CDR2 SQIVND (reference sequence). With V trimmed by 7 bases and J by 5 bases, 6 bases remained unmatched. CDR3 length: 15 amino acids. The CDR3 DNA reads TGTGCCAGTAAATTTAGGGACAGGGATAATTCACCCCTCCACTTT. This gives the protein CASKFRDRDNSPLHF.

The chain employs TRBV19 and TRBJ1-6; TRBD1 aligns across 10 bases. The CDR3 consists of 17 residues. Germline trimming cut 5 bases from V and 4 bases from J; bases unmatched to any gene: 8. In germline, CDR1 is LNHDA, CDR2 SQIVND (reference sequence). The CDR3 loop reads CASSPRQGARYNSPLHF. In DNA form, the CDR3 reads TGTGCCAGTAGTCCCCGACAGGGGGCCCGTTATAATTCACCCCTCCACTTT.